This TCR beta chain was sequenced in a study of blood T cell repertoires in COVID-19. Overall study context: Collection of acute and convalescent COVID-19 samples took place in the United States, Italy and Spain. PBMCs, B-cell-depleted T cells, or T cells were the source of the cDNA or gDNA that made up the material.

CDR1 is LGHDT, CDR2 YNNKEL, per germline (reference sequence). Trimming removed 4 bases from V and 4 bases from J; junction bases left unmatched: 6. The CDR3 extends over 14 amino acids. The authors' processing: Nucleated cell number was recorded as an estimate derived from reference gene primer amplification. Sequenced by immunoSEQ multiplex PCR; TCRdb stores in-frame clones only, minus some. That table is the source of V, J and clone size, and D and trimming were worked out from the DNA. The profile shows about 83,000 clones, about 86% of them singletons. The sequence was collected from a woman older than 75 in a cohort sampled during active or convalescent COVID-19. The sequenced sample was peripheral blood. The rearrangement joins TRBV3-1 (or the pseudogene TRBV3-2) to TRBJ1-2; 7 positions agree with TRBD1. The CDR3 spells CASSPGQAGYGYTF. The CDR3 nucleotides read TGTGCCAGCAGCCCCGGACAGGCCGGCTATGGCTACACCTTC.